Following are 29 T cell receptor beta chains from one sample sequenced in a study of PD-1 blockade in classical Hodgkin lymphoma. Time point: cycle 4 day 1 (C4D1), after more than 5 weeks of nivolumab. All trial patients relapsed after autologous stem cell transplantation. Negative magnetic selection isolated CD4+ T cells from thawed PBMCs. Sequencing used immunoSEQ multiplex PCR; TCRdb keeps in-frame clones, though not all of them. Here the sample spans nearly 20,000 clones, approximately 82% being singletons. Sequencing was performed on CD4+ T cells from blood, taken before the fourth cycle of nivolumab. These receptors originate from a human donor with classical Hodgkin lymphoma.

The gene calls are TRBV6-5 and TRBJ2-7; D is unresolved. CDR1 is MNHEY and CDR2 is SVGAGI in the germline V gene. The length of the CDR3 is 10 residues. Trimming removed 8 bases from V and 1 base from J, with 3 bases in between. CDR3 DNA: TGTGCCAGCGGGTCCTACGAGCAGTACTTC. This encodes CASGSYEQYF.

The chain joins TRBV27 to TRBJ2-6, with D tentatively TRBD1 (5 bases). The CDR3 totals 14 residues. Germline V lookup: CDR1 MNHEY, CDR2 SMNVEV (reference sequence). The germline V and J ends were trimmed by 5 bases and 2 bases, with 7 bases remaining between them. In DNA form, the CDR3 reads TGTGCCAGCAGTATGGGGCCTGGGGCCAACGTCCTGACTTTC. Protein product: CASSMGPGANVLTF.

The V and J genes are TRBV29-1 and TRBJ1-2, with D uncertain. The CDR3 covers 14 residues. CDR1 and CDR2 (germline): SQVTM, ANQGSEA. Between the trimmed V and J ends, which lost 7 bases and 2 bases, there was a span of 17 bases. As DNA, the CDR3 is TGCAGCGCTCAAACCCGCACTACGAACTATGGCTACACCTTC. Amino acids: CSAQTRTTNYGYTF.

The V gene is TRBV15, the J gene TRBJ2-2; 8 nucleotides line up with TRBD1. Looked up from germline, CDR1 is LNHNV and CDR2 is YYDKDF (reference sequence). The CDR3 covers 16 residues. Losses at the gene ends were 0 bases for V and 4 bases for J; bases not matched to a gene: 4. CDR3 protein: CATSRERQGATGELFF. The DNA of the CDR3 is TGTGCCACCAGCAGAGAACGGCAGGGGGCCACCGGGGAGCTGTTTTTT.

The genes are TRBV9 and TRBJ2-5; TRBD1 matches 8 bases. Germline CDR1 reads SGDLS; CDR2 reads YYNGEE. V lost 4 bases, J lost 0 bases, and 8 bases stayed unmatched. The CDR3 has 16 amino acids. CDR3: CASSPGGEPYQETQYF. The CDR3, as DNA: TGTGCCAGCAGCCCAGGGGGCGAACCGTACCAAGAGACCCAGTACTTC. Drawing the rest from reference TRBV9 and TRBJ2-5, the complete variable domain is DSGVTQTPKHLITATGQRVTLRCSPRSGDLSVYWYQQSLDQGLQFLIQYYNGEERAKGNILERFSAQQFPDLHSELNLSSLELGDSALYFCASSPGGEPYQETQYFGPGTRLLVL.

With respect to this clone: Other DNA variants within this sample encode the same CDR3. The CDR3 bases are TGTGCCAGCAGTTACTCGCGGGGCACTGAAGCTTTCTTT. Translating gives CASSYSRGTEAFF. The rearrangement joins TRBV6-5 to TRBJ1-1; D is unresolved. Trimming took off 0 bases at V and 4 bases at J, with 6 bases between the two ends. The CDR3 extends over 13 amino acids. Germline V lookup: CDR1 MNHEY, CDR2 SVGAGI.

The genes are TRBV28 and TRBJ1-3; D gene uncertain. This CDR3 has 13 amino acids. Deletions cut 6 bases from V and 0 bases from J, with 6 bases between. From germline, CDR1 is MDHEN and CDR2 SYDVKM. The CDR3 sequence: CASSGPSGNTIYF. DNA of the CDR3: TGTGCCAGCAGCGGACCCTCTGGAAACACCATATATTTT.

The chain uses TRBV7-9 and TRBJ1-4; TRBD1 agrees at 8 bases. V shed 2 bases and J 2 bases; nucleotides not matched to a gene: 7. The CDR3 spans 17 residues. CDR1 is SEHNR and CDR2 is FQNEAQ in the germline V gene (reference sequence). The CDR3 sequence: CASSLTQGAITNEKLFF. The CDR3 nucleotides read TGTGCCAGCAGCTTAACGCAGGGGGCGATCACTAATGAAAAACTGTTTTTT.

The chain recombines TRBV27 with TRBJ2-2; D ambiguous. This CDR3 region has 13 residues. Germline V gene lookup returns CDR1 MNHEY and CDR2 SMNVEV (reference sequence). V was cut by 6 bases and J by 3 bases, with 8 bases left in between. CDR3 coding DNA: TGTGCCAGCAGCCCTCTCCACACCGGGGAGCTGTTTTTT. Protein sequence: CASSPLHTGELFF.

This clone was observed a single time. The chain combines TRBV19 with TRBJ1-5; 8 bases agree with TRBD1. Per the germline V gene, CDR1 is LNHDA and CDR2 is SQIVND (reference sequence). V dropped 5 bases and J dropped 3; count of bases not matched to a gene: 9. The CDR3 length is 16 residues. CDR3 region: CASSPRTGWANQPQHF. CDR3 DNA: TGTGCCAGTAGTCCAAGGACAGGGTGGGCCAATCAGCCCCAGCATTTT.

The gene calls are TRBV7-2 and TRBJ2-3; 10 bases align to TRBD2. The CDR3 covers 16 residues. The junction had 6 bases not matched to a gene; V was cut back by 2 bases and J by 4 bases. Germline V gene data show CDR1 as SGHTA and CDR2 as FQGNSA. For the CDR3, the DNA is TGTGCCAGCAGCTTATTTCCTAGCGGGAGCGCAGATACGCAGTATTTT. As protein: CASSLFPSGSADTQYF.

The rearrangement joins TRBV19 to TRBJ2-7; possible D gene TRBD1, 5 bases. The germline V gene encodes CDR1 LNHDA and CDR2 SQIVND (reference sequence). V was cut by 6 bases and J by 0 bases, with 12 bases left in between. There are 14 residues in the CDR3. This CDR3 is CASRRQSDSYEQYF. DNA of the CDR3: TGTGCCAGTAGGAGACAGAGCGACTCCTACGAGCAGTACTTC. Based on the CDR3 plus reference TRBV19 and TRBJ2-7, the full variable domain is DGGITQSPKYLFRKEGQNVTLSCEQNLNHDAMYWYRQDPGQGLRLIYYSQIVNDFQKGDIAEGYSVSREKKESFPLTVTSAQKNPTAFYLCASRRQSDSYEQYFGPGTRLTVT.

DNA of the CDR3: TGTGCCAGCAGCTTATTATGGGGGCCCCAAGAGACCCAGTACTTC. It encodes CASSLLWGPQETQYF. The gene calls are TRBV11-2 and TRBJ2-5, with a weak D call TRBD1 (6 bases). CDR1 SGHAT and CDR2 FQNNGV come from the germline V gene. This CDR3 comprises 15 residues. V lost 2 bases to trimming and J lost 1 base, with 11 bases between them.

The J gene is TRBJ1-3, the V gene TRBV6-1, with TRBD1 as a possible D gene (5 bases). CDR3 length: 14 amino acids. Trimming took off 4 bases at V and 4 bases at J, with 11 bases between the two ends. Germline loops: CDR1 MNHNS, CDR2 SASEGT. The CDR3 loop reads CASSVGTGGNTIYF. The CDR3 coding sequence is TGTGCCAGCAGTGTCGGGACTGGGGGAAACACCATATATTTT.

The chain carries TRBV7-9 and TRBJ2-1; 10 nucleotides align to TRBD2. CDR1 SEHNR and CDR2 FQNEAQ come from the germline V gene (reference sequence). The V segment lost 1 base and the J segment 9 bases; nucleotides outside the gene matches: 12. This CDR3 spans 17 amino acids. The CDR3 DNA is TGTGCCAGCAGCTTAGAACCGGGAGCGGGAGGGCGATCTGAGCAGTTCTTC. Protein product: CASSLEPGAGGRSEQFF.

The J gene is TRBJ2-2, the V gene TRBV19; TRBD1 agrees at 8 bases. V dropped 6 bases and J dropped 0; count of bases not matched to a gene: 9. Germline loops: CDR1 LNHDA, CDR2 SQIVND (reference sequence). The CDR3 totals 17 residues. The CDR3 loop reads CASSKHTQGANTGELFF. CDR3 DNA: TGTGCCAGTAGCAAACATACACAGGGGGCGAACACCGGGGAGCTGTTTTTT.

V and J are TRBV7-9 and TRBJ1-6, with TRBD1 identical over 7 bases. Germline lookup yields CDR1 SEHNR and CDR2 FQNEAQ (reference sequence). Losses at the gene ends were 4 bases for V and 5 bases for J; bases not matched to a gene: 2. This CDR3 has 14 amino acids. The CDR3 bases are TGTGCCAGCAGCTCCGGGACAGATAATTCACCCCTCCACTTT. Amino acid sequence: CASSSGTDNSPLHF.

The chain employs TRBV27 and TRBJ2-3; D possibly corresponds to TRBD1 (6 bases). Trimming pared 6 bases from V and 0 bases from J, leaving 10 bases between. Germline loops: CDR1 MNHEY, CDR2 SMNVEV (reference sequence). The CDR3 sequence is 14 residues long. CDR3 residues: CASSRGPSTDTQYF. The CDR3, as DNA: TGTGCCAGCAGCAGGGGCCCTAGCACAGATACGCAGTATTTT.

This clone was picked up one time. The CDR3 nucleotides are TGCGCCAGCAGCTTGGAGTTACTAGCGGGAGCTGCTCGCAATGAGCAGTTCTTC. Translation gives CASSLELLAGAARNEQFF. V gene TRBV5-1 combines with J gene TRBJ2-1, with TRBD2 identical over 11 bases. The CDR3 runs 18 residues. Trimming cost V 0 bases and J 6 bases; bases outside gene matches: 11. Germline V gene sequence: CDR1 SGHRS, CDR2 YFSETQ.

The chain couples TRBV5-1 to TRBJ2-1; TRBD1 agrees at 9 bases. Looked up from germline, CDR1 is SGHRS and CDR2 is YFSETQ. This CDR3 spans 15 amino acids. The trim removed 4 bases at V and 6 bases at J, leaving 8 bases unmatched. The CDR3 is CASSKGQGASNEQFF. The CDR3 DNA follows: TGCGCCAGCAGCAAGGGACAGGGTGCGTCCAATGAGCAGTTCTTC.

This chain uses TRBV6-5 with TRBJ1-5; the D gene is possibly TRBD1 (6 bases). Germline CDR1 is MNHEY and CDR2 is SVGAGI. V was cut by 5 bases and J by 0 bases, with 11 bases left in between. This CDR3 contains 15 residues. The CDR3 coding sequence is TGTGCCAGCAGTATACGACAGGTTAGCAATCAGCCCCAGCATTTT. Its protein is CASSIRQVSNQPQHF.

The rearrangement joins TRBV19 to TRBJ2-2; the D is unclear. Trimming left V 3 bases short and J 7 bases short, with 6 bases between. CDR3 length: 12 amino acids. Germline V CDR1 and CDR2: LNHDA, SQIVND (reference sequence). CDR3 sequence (DNA): TGTGCCAGTAGTATTGGTGTCGGGGAGCTGTTTTTT. Amino acid sequence: CASSIGVGELFF.

This clone was detected a few times. The chain links TRBV30 to TRBJ1-5; tentative D call: TRBD1 (6 bases). The germline gives CDR1 GTSNPN, CDR2 SVGIG (reference sequence). There are 15 residues in the CDR3. The V and J ends lost 1 base and 3 bases respectively, with 13 bases between them. This CDR3 reads CAWSGRGQYNQPQHF. Here the CDR3 DNA reads TGTGCCTGGAGTGGGAGAGGACAGTACAATCAGCCCCAGCATTTT.

This chain links TRBV5-1 with TRBJ1-6; D not resolved. V dropped 2 bases and J dropped 7 bases, with 16 bases sitting between them. CDR3 size: 16 residues. Germline V lookup: CDR1 SGHRS, CDR2 YFSETQ. The CDR3 is CASSLAGNDWNSPLHF. CDR3 coding DNA: TGCGCCAGCAGCTTAGCTGGCAATGACTGGAATTCACCCCTCCACTTT. Complete variable domain (other parts from reference TRBV5-1 and TRBJ1-6): KAGVTQTPRYLIKTRGQQVTLSCSPISGHRSVSWYQQTPGQGLQFLFEYFSETQRNKGNFPGRFSGRQFSNSRSEMNVSTLELGDSALYLCASSLAGNDWNSPLHFGNGTRLTVT.

This chain connects TRBV6-1 to TRBJ2-3, with a possible D match to TRBD2 (6 bases). CDR3 length equals 16 residues. The germline V gene has CDR1 MNHNS and CDR2 SASEGT. The ends were cut back, 4 bases at V and 3 bases at J, with 17 bases in the middle. CDR3 in amino acids: CASSALSGTGTDTQYF. CDR3 nucleotides: TGTGCCAGCAGTGCGTTATCCGGGACTGGGACAGATACGCAGTATTTT.

This chain joins TRBV28 and TRBJ1-2, with 10 bases identical to TRBD1. V gave up 5 bases and J gave up 4 bases; unmatched junction bases: 7. Germline V gene lookup returns CDR1 MDHEN and CDR2 SYDVKM. The CDR3 is made up of 15 amino acids. The CDR3 DNA sequence: TGTGCCAGCAGTCCCGCGACAGGGGGCCGCTATGGCTACACCTTC. This encodes CASSPATGGRYGYTF.

This rearrangement joins TRBV5-8 to TRBJ2-7; D may correspond to TRBD1 or TRBD2 (5 bases each). There are 17 residues in the CDR3. V was shortened by 4 bases and J by 3 bases, with 23 bases between the two germline ends. Germline V gene lookup returns CDR1 SGHTS and CDR2 YDEGEE. The CDR3 coding sequence is TGTGCCAGCAGCAGACGACAGACCTTCGGACTGATCTACGAGCAGTACTTC. This translates into CASSRRQTFGLIYEQYF.

This chain connects TRBV19 to TRBJ1-6, with D unresolved. V lost 8 bases and J 7 bases, leaving 18 bases between the germline ends. CDR3 length: 15 amino acids. In germline, CDR1 is LNHDA, CDR2 SQIVND (reference sequence). DNA for the CDR3: TGTGCCAGTCGTGGTGAGGGAGGGCCCAATTCACCCCTCCACTTT. Translating it yields CASRGEGGPNSPLHF.

The rearrangement joins TRBV27 to TRBJ2-1; possibly TRBD1 or TRBD2 for D (5 bases each). V was shortened by 5 bases and J by 9 bases, with 20 bases between the two germline ends. The CDR3 is 15 amino acids. The germline gives CDR1 MNHEY, CDR2 SMNVEV (reference sequence). As DNA, the CDR3 is TGTGCCAGCAGTCCCCTTTGGGGGAGAGACCTTGAGCAGTTCTTC. This sequence encodes CASSPLWGRDLEQFF.